This entry describes one T cell receptor (beta chain). Its antigen remains undetermined. No quality values exist for individual bases; no much larger clone is one base distant. Donors were a few dozen systemically healthy Caucasian individuals from Russia aged roughly 6 to 95 years. Each donor gave about 9.2 milliliters of peripheral blood, drawn into EDTA-treated Vacutainer tubes. Ficoll-Paque density-gradient centrifugation was used to isolate PBMCs, with at least 6.5 million per sample. Total RNA was extracted from PBMCs with Trizol reagent, with at least 5.5 micrograms obtained per sample. The percentages of naive CD45RAhigh/CD27high T cells were determined by flow cytometry on a PBMC aliquot from every donor. The method behind the library was 5' RACE. Sequencer: Illumina HiSeq 2500. The second PCR ran for about 7 to 11 cycles and used a J-beta primer mix along with a sample-barcoded 5' primer. A unique molecular identifier was introduced onto each TCR beta cDNA molecule by a template-switch 5' adaptor carrying 12 random nucleotides. Each sample yielded at least 2.5 million CDR3-containing paired-end reads. First-strand cDNA synthesis was performed from all RNA using the Mint cDNA synthesis kit, with priming by a TRBC-specific oligonucleotide. Following uracil-DNA glycosylase treatment, a first 18-cycle PCR with universal primers M1SS and BC2_uni_R was performed on all cDNA. The original methods were these. Each sample was normalized by randomly selecting 1 million high-quality reads, each carrying a distinct molecular identifier. Instead of being binned into consensus sequences, reads with shared molecular identifiers were discarded. MiTCR, with a Q25 quality threshold and the strictest error-elimination algorithm, was used for CDR3 identification, clonotype clustering and error correction. A nonparametric unseen species model with Euler transformation was used to estimate lower-bound total TCR beta diversity. TCRdb reran the public reads through fastp at Q25 and MiXCR, keeping productive beta chains. Every distinct CDR3 protein forms one entry, paired with its most common genes and DNA. It is TCRdb's table, rather than the study itself, that gives the V and J calls and clone size. Counted in this sample were 1.5 million to 1.8 million distinct CDR3 sequences; approximately 42% of them appeared once. 4% of the sample is taken by the ten largest.

From the cysteine up to the phenylalanine, the CDR3 has a length of 15 residues. Of all the DNA, just the CDR3 is kept, 45 bases in frame from base 1. V loses 3 bases at its end and J loses 0 bases; junction bases beyond the gene matches: 4. Via the germline V gene (reference sequence), CDR1 is DFQATT and CDR2 SNEGSKA. The data stem from a study of blood T cells in healthy people across ages (dated by TCRdb to about 2015). With respect to the entire study: Template switching captured roughly one uniquely barcoded TCR beta cDNA molecule per two T cells in model experiments. Age-related changes in TCR beta repertoire diversity were measured in the study by deep sequencing normalized with unique cDNA molecular identifiers. The donors were divided into four age groups: young (average approximately 17 years), middle-aged (about 39), aged (around 59) and long-lived (about 90). To avoid experimental bias, donors of different ages were randomly spread across the sequencing lanes. The study analyzed two additional independent replicas of 1 million unique cDNA reads from the same blood draw for two donors, one aged 18 to 30 and one aged 80 or older.

Overall results and qualifications from the work: As age increased, observed TCR beta diversity per million T cells dropped in a roughly linear way, and a significant reduction was already evident by age about 40. Estimates of total diversity based on one million sequenced T cells were regarded as lower bounds and as underestimates. Conclusive comparison of naive and antigen-experienced compartments was prevented by the profiling of bulk unsorted PBMCs. Donor CMV infection status was unknown, potentially confounding age-related changes in expanded clonotypes. The percentage of naive T cells measured by flow cytometry correlated strongly with observed TCR beta diversity. Compared with the aged group, the long-lived group had more naive CD4+ T cells, fewer expanded clones and increased TCR diversity, a pattern suggesting age selection.

The clonotype was recovered from a woman between 18 and 29 years old in good health. The chain was built from TRBV20-1 and TRBJ2-7; TRBD2 aligns with 11 central bases. Input material: blood. The CDR3 sequence is CSASELAGVSYEQYF. The sequenced DNA is TGCAGTGCTAGCGAACTAGCGGGAGTCTCCTACGAGCAGTACTTC.